The 15 T cell receptor beta chains presented below share a single source sample, sequenced in a study of CD8 T cells in ankylosing spondylitis. TCRdb used MiXCR to reprocess the 5' RACE reads, holding one entry per CDR3 protein. The repertoire has about 130,000 distinct CDR3 sequences, around 8.5% of them found once; the top ten carry 2.5% to 3.5%. Sequenced sample: blood, either unsorted or a sorted T cell fraction (not recorded which). The receptors stem from a male donor with ankylosing spondylitis or in good health (not recorded which).

The table lists this clonotype with many counts. Without the conserved terminal phenylalanine or tryptophan, this CDR3 likely stems from a read error. V gene TRBV5-1 combines with J gene TRBJ2-7; D gene ambiguous. The V end lost 2 bases, the J end lost 3 bases, and 12 bases lay between the germline ends. The CDR3 contains 14 residues. Germline V gives CDR1 SGHRS, CDR2 YFSETQ. The CDR3 bases are TGCGCCAGCAGCTTACGGGCTCCGAACTACGAGCAGTACTTG. Encoded protein: CASSLRAPNYEQYL.

This clonotype was detected a few times. The V call is TRBV28, the J call TRBJ2-6; 7 nucleotides line up with TRBD1. This CDR3 is built from 15 residues. Germline-derived CDR1 and CDR2 are MDHEN and SYDVKM. After removal of 3 bases from V and 2 bases from J, the junction contained 1 base not matched to a gene. CDR3 nucleotides: TGTGCCAGCAGTTTTGACAGGGCTGGGGCCAACGTCCTGACTTTC. It translates to CASSFDRAGANVLTF.

The CDR3 DNA follows: TGCAGTGCTAGTTGGGGTGGGCAGGCATACGAGCAGTACTTC. Amino acid sequence: CSASWGGQAYEQYF. The chain employs TRBV20-1 and TRBJ2-7; D is undetermined. Looked up from germline, CDR1 is DFQATT and CDR2 is SNEGSKA (reference sequence). The CDR3 sequence is 14 residues long. Deletions cut 3 bases from V and 4 bases from J, with 16 bases between.

This clonotype was detected ten times or more. The gene calls are TRBV5-6 and TRBJ2-2; D unresolved. The CDR3 totals 11 residues. Germline CDR1 reads SGHDT; CDR2 reads YYEEEE. V lost 2 bases, J lost 7 bases, and 3 bases lay in between. Here the CDR3 reads CASSFGGELFF. The CDR3 DNA follows: TGTGCCAGCAGCTTCGGCGGGGAGCTGTTTTTT.

V usage is TRBV11-2 and J usage is TRBJ2-1, with 8 bases identical to TRBD1. Trimming took 3 bases from V and 6 from J; bases not matched to a gene: 4. In germline, CDR1 is SGHAT, CDR2 FQNNGV. There are 14 residues in the CDR3. CDR3 protein: CASSLDRVGNEQFF. The CDR3 nucleotides read TGTGCCAGCAGCTTGGACAGGGTCGGCAATGAGCAGTTCTTC.

This clonotype was observed at least ten times. The chain employs TRBV12-3 or TRBV12-4 and TRBJ1-5; TRBD1 aligns across 7 bases. This CDR3 is 13 amino acids long. The V and J ends lost 8 bases and 7 bases, in that order; junction bases with no gene match: 8. The CDR3 coding sequence is TGTGCCAGCGTAGACAGGGAGGGACAGCCCCAGCATTTT. It translates to CASVDREGQPQHF.

The CDR3 loop is CSASTGVAKNIQYF. CDR3 nucleotide sequence: TGCAGTGCTAGTACCGGGGTAGCCAAAAACATTCAGTACTTC. This chain links TRBV20-1 with TRBJ2-4, with D possibly TRBD2 on 5 matching bases. CDR1 is DFQATT, CDR2 SNEGSKA, per germline (reference sequence). The germline V and J ends were trimmed by 3 bases and 0 bases, with 9 bases remaining between them. The CDR3 loop spans 14 amino acids.

The sample holds many counts of this clonotype. The chain is built from TRBV6-2 or TRBV6-3 and TRBJ2-1; 10 bases align to TRBD1. The CDR3 length is 17 residues. V shed 2 bases and J 7 bases; nucleotides not matched to a gene: 11. Germline lookup yields CDR1 MNHEY and CDR2 SVGEGT. CDR3 loop: CASSYSLWDRGSNEQFF. CDR3 DNA: TGTGCCAGCAGTTACAGTCTGTGGGACAGGGGTTCGAATGAGCAGTTCTTC.

In its sample, this clonotype was seen many times. This chain uses TRBV28 with TRBJ2-5, with D perhaps TRBD1 (6 bases). V dropped 4 bases and J dropped 3 bases, with 12 bases sitting between them. The CDR3 runs to 14 residues. Germline V gene sequence: CDR1 MDHEN, CDR2 SYDVKM. The CDR3 loop reads CASSYRERKETQYF. The DNA of the CDR3 is TGTGCCAGCAGTTACAGGGAACGGAAAGAGACCCAGTACTTC.

As to this clonotype: It may be a read error: a sequence one base away is much more abundant. The chain couples TRBV6-1 to TRBJ2-1, with 7 bases lining up with TRBD2. V dropped 6 bases and J dropped 5; count of bases not matched to a gene: 10. The CDR3 contains 15 residues. Germline CDR1 is MNHNS and CDR2 is SASEGT. In DNA, the CDR3 is TGTGCCAGCAGGACTAGCAGGAGTGGGAACAATGAGCAGTTCTTC. Translating it yields CASRTSRSGNNEQFF.

This clonotype appeared a few times. CDR3 region: CASSPGGPSTDTQYF. As DNA, the CDR3 is TGCGCCAGCAGCCCGGGAGGGCCTAGCACAGATACGCAGTATTTT. The chain uses TRBV5-1 and TRBJ2-3; 8 bases are shared with TRBD2. CDR3 length: 15 amino acids. V was clipped by 4 bases and J by 0 bases; unmatched bases: 4. Germline V gene sequence: CDR1 SGHRS, CDR2 YFSETQ.

Remarks on this clonotype: A read error is possible here, since a much larger clone lies one base away. This chain links TRBV6-5 with TRBJ2-7, with D unresolved. There are 13 residues in the CDR3. Germline loops: CDR1 MNHEY, CDR2 SVGAGI. Here the CDR3 reads CTSSSPDFYEQYF. CDR3 DNA sequence: TGTACCAGCAGTTCCCCCGACTTCTACGAGCAGTACTTC.

This clonotype was observed at least ten times. The chain joins TRBV20-1 to TRBJ2-1; D assignment may be TRBD1 or TRBD2 (5 bases each). CDR3 length equals 16 residues. Trimming pared 1 base from V and 8 bases from J, leaving 21 bases between. Germline CDR1 DFQATT, CDR2 SNEGSKA (reference sequence). The chain's CDR3 is CSARAEGRLAGDEQFF. The CDR3, as DNA: TGCAGTGCTAGAGCCGAGGGACGGCTAGCTGGGGATGAGCAGTTCTTC.

At least ten counts were recorded for this clonotype. V is TRBV4-3 and J is TRBJ2-2; no clear D gene. Trimming took 2 bases from V and 2 from J, leaving 9 bases between them. The CDR3 length is 15 residues. CDR1 and CDR2 from the germline V gene are LGHNA and YSLEER. CDR3 amino acids: CASSQQDTNTGELFF. The CDR3 DNA reads TGCGCCAGCAGCCAACAAGACACCAACACCGGGGAGCTGTTTTTT.

There are many counts of this clonotype. The V gene is TRBV2, the J gene TRBJ2-7; 9 bases line up with TRBD2. V trimming: 6 bases; J trimming: 2 bases; junction bases outside the gene matches: 8. CDR1 is SNHLY and CDR2 is FYNNEI in the germline V gene. This CDR3 has 15 residues. CDR3: CASRRESGRPYEQYF. In nucleotides, the CDR3 is TGTGCCAGCAGGAGAGAGAGCGGGAGGCCCTACGAGCAGTACTTC.